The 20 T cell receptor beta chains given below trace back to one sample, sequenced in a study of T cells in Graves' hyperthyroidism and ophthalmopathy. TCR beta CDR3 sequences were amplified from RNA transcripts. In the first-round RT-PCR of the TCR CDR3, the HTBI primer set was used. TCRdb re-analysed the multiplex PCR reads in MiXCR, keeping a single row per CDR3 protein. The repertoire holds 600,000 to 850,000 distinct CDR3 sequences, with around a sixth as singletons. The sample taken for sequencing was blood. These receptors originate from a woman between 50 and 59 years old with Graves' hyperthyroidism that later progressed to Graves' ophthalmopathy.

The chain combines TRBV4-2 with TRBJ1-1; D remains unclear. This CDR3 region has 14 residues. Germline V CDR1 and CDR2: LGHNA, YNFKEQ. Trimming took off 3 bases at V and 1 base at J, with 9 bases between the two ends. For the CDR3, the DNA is TGTGCCAGCAGCCACCTTACAGAGAACACTGAAGCTTTCTTT. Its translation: CASSHLTENTEAFF.

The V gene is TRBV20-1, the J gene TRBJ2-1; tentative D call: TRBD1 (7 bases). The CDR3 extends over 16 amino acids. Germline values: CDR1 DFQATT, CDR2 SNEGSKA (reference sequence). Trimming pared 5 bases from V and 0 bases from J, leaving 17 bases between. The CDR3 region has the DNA TGCAGTGCTCCGACGGAGGGACAGCCCTCCTACAATGAGCAGTTCTTC. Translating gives CSAPTEGQPSYNEQFF.

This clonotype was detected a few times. In nucleotides, the CDR3 is TGCGCCAGCAGCCCCCGATTCACAGGGGGCACCGACACCATATATTTT. This sequence encodes CASSPRFTGGTDTIYF. The V and J genes are TRBV4-1 and TRBJ1-3; 9 bases fit TRBD1. This CDR3 has 16 residues. Germline trimming cut 4 bases from V and 8 bases from J; bases unmatched to any gene: 12. Germline V CDR1 and CDR2: MGHRA, YSYEKL.

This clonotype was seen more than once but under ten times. The CDR3 DNA reads TGTGCCACCAGCAGAGGTGGGGGGCTTAATCAGCCCCAGCATTTT. Residues: CATSRGGGLNQPQHF. The chain recombines TRBV15 with TRBJ1-5; perhaps TRBD1 as D (6 bases). CDR3 size: 15 residues. V lost 1 base and J lost 4, with 11 bases in between. In germline, CDR1 is LNHNV, CDR2 YYDKDF (reference sequence).

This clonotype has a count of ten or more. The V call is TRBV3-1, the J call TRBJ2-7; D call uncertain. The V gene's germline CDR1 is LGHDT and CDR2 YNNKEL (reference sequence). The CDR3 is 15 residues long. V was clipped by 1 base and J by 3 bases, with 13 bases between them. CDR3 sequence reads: CASSQADPAGYEQYF. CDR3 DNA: TGTGCCAGCAGCCAAGCTGACCCAGCCGGCTACGAGCAGTACTTC.

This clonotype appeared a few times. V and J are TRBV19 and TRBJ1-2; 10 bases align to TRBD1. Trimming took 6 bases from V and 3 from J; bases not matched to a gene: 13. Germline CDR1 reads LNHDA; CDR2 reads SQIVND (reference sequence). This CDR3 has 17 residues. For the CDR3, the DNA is TGTGCCAGTAGAGCCCCGGGACAGGGGTCCTTTCACTATGGCTACACCTTC. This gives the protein CASRAPGQGSFHYGYTF.

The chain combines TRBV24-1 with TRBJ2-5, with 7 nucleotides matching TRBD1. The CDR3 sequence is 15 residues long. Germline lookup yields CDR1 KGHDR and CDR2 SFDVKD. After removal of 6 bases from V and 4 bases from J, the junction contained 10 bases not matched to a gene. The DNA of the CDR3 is TGTGCCACCAGTTTTACAGGGGAGACCCCAGAGACCCAGTACTTC. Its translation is CATSFTGETPETQYF.

CDR3 nucleotide sequence: TGTGCCAGCAGTGATTCTGGAATTAATTCACCCCTCCACTTT. This translates into CASSDSGINSPLHF. V and J are TRBV25-1 and TRBJ1-6; no firm D call. Germline CDR1 is MGHDK and CDR2 is SYGVNS. The CDR3 spans 14 residues. Trimming left V 3 bases short and J 6 bases short, with 9 bases between.

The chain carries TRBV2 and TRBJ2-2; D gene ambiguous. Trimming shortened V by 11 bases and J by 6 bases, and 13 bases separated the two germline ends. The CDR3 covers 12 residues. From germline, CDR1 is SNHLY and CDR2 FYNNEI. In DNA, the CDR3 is TGTGCCGGACGACTGGACCCCGGGGAGCTGTTTTTT. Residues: CAGRLDPGELFF.

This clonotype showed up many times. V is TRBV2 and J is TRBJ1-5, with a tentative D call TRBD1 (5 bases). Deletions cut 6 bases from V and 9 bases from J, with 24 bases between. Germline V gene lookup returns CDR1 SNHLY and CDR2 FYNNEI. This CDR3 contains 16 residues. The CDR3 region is CASSKGRGRLNGPQHF. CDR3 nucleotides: TGTGCCAGCAGCAAAGGGAGGGGACGGCTGAATGGGCCCCAGCATTTT.

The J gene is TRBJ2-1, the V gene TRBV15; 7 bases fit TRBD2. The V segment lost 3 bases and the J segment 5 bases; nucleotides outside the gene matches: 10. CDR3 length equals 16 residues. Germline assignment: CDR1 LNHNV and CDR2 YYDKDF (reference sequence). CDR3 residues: CATSSQQSGVDNEQFF. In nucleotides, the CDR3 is TGTGCCACCAGCAGCCAGCAGAGCGGGGTCGACAATGAGCAGTTCTTC.

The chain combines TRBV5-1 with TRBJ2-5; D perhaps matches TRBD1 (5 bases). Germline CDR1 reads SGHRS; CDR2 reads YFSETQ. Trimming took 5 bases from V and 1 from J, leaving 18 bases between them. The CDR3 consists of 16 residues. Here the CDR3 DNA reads TGCGCCAGCAGTTGGCCCCCCAGGGTCCGCCAAGAGACCCAGTACTTC. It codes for CASSWPPRVRQETQYF.

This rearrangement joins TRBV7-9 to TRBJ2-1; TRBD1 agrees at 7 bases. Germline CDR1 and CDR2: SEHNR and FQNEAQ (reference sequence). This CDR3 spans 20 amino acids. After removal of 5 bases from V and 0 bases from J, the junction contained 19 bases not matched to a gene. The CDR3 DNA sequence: TGTGCCAGCAGCCCCCAGCACCGGGACAGAAAGCTTAGCTCCTACAATGAGCAGTTCTTC. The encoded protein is CASSPQHRDRKLSSYNEQFF.

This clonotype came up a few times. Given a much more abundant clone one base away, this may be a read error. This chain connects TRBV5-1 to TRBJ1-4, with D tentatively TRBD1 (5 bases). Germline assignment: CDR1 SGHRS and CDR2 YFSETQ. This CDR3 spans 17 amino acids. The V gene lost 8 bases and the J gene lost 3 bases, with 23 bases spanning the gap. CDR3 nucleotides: TGCGCCAGTACTGCCGGGACCTCGGGCGCGGCTAATGAAAAACTGTTTTTT. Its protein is CASTAGTSGAANEKLFF.

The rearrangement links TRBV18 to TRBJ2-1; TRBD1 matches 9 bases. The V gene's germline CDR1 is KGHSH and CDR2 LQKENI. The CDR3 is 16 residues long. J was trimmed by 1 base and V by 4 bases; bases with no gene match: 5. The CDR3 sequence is CASSLSGTGSYNEQFF. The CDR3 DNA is TGTGCCAGCTCACTTTCCGGGACAGGGTCCTACAATGAGCAGTTCTTC.

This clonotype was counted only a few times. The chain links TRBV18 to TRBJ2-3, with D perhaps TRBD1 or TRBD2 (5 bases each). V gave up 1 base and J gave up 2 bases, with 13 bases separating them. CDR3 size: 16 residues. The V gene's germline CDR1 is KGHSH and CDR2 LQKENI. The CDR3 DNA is TGTGCCAGCTCACCACTAATGGGACCATCCACAGATACGCAGTATTTT. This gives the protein CASSPLMGPSTDTQYF.

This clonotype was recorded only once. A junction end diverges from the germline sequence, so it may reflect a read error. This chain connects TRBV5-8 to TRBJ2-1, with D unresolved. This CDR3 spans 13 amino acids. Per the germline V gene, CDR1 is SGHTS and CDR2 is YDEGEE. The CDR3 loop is CASSLGRYSEQFF. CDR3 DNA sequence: TGTGCCAGCAGCTTGGGTAGGTACAGTGAGCAGTTCTTC.

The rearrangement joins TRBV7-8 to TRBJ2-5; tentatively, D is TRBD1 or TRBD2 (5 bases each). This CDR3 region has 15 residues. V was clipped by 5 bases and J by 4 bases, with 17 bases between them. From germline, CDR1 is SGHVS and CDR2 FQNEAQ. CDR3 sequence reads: CASSALREGPETQYF. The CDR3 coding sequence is TGTGCCAGCAGCGCCCTCCGCGAGGGACCAGAGACCCAGTACTTC. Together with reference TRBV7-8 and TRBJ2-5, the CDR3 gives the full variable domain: GAGVSQSPRYKVAKRGQDVALRCDPISGHVSLFWYQQALGQGPEFLTYFQNEAQLDKSGLPSDRFFAERPEGSVSTLKIQRTQQEDSAVYLCASSALREGPETQYFGPGTRLLVL.

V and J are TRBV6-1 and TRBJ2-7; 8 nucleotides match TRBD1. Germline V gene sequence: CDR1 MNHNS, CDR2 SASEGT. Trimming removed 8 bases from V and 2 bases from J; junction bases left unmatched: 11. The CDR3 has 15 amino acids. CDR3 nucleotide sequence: TGTGCCAGCCAAAACGCGGGACAGGAGACCTACGAGCAGTACTTC. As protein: CASQNAGQETYEQYF.

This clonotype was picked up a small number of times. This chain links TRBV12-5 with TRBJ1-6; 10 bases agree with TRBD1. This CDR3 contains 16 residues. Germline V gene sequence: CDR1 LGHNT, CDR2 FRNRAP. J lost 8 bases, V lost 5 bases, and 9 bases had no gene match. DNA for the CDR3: TGTGCTAGTGGTCCCAGGTGGACAGGGGGGCATTCACCCCTCCACTTT. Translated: CASGPRWTGGHSPLHF.